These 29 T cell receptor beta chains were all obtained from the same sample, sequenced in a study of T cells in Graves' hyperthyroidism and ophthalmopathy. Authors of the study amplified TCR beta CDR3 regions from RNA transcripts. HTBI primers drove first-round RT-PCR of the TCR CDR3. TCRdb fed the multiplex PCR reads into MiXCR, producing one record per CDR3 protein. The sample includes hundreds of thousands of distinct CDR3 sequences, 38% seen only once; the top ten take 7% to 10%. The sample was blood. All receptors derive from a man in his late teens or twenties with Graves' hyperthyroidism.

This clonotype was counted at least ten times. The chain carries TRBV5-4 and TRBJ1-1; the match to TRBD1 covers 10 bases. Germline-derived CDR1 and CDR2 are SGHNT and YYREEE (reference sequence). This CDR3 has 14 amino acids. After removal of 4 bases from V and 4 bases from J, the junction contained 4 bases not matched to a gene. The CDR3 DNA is TGTGCCAGCAGCCAGGGACAGGGGAGCACTGAAGCTTTCTTT. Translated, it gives CASSQGQGSTEAFF.

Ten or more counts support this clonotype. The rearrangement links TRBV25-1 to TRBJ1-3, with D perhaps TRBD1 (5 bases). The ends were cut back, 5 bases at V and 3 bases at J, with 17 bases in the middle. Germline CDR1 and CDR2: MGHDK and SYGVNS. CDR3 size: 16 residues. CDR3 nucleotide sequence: TGTGCCAGCAGTCACAACAGGCGCTCTGGTGGAAACACCATATATTTT. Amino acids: CASSHNRRSGGNTIYF. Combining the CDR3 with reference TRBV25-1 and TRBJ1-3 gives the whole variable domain EADIYQTPRYLVIGTGKKITLECSQTMGHDKMYWYQQDPGMELHLIHYSYGVNSTEKGDLSSESTVSRIRTEHFPLTLESARPSHTSQYLCASSHNRRSGGNTIYFGEGSWLTVV.

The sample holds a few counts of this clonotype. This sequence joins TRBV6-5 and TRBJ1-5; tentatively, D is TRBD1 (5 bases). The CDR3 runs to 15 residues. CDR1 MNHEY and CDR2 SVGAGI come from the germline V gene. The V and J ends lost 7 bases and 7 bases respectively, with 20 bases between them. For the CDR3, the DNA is TGTGCCAGCAAAGGGACCTCCTCAAGTGACCAGCCCCAGCATTTT. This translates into CASKGTSSSDQPQHF.

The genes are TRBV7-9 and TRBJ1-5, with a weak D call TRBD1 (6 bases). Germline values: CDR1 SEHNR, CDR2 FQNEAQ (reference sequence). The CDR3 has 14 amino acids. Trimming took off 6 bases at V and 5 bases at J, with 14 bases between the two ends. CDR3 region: CASRHRTVDQPQHF. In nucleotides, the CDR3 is TGTGCCAGCAGGCACCGGACAGTCGATCAGCCCCAGCATTTT. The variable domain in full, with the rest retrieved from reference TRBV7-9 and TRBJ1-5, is DTGVSQNPRHKITKRGQNVTFRCDPISEHNRLYWYRQTLGQGPEFLTYFQNEAQLEKSRLLSDRFSAERPKGSFSTLEIQRTEQGDSAMYLCASRHRTVDQPQHFGDGTRLSIL.

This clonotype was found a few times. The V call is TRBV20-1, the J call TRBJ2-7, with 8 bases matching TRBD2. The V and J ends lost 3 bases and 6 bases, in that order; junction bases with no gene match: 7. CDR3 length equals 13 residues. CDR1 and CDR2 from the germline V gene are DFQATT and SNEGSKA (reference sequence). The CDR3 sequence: CSARTSEGIEQYF. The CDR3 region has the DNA TGCAGTGCTAGGACTAGCGAGGGGATCGAGCAGTACTTC.

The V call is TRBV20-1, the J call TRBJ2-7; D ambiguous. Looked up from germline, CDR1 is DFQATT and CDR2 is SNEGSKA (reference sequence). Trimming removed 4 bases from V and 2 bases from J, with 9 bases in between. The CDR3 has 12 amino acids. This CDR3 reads CSATDKTYEQYF. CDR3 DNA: TGCAGTGCTACTGACAAAACCTACGAGCAGTACTTC.

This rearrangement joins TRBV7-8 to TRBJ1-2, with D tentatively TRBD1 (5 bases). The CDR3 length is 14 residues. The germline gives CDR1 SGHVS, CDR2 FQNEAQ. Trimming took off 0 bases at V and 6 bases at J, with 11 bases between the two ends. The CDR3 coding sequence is TGTGCCAGCAGCTTAGCGGGGGGAGGGGATGGCTACACCTTC. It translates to CASSLAGGGDGYTF.

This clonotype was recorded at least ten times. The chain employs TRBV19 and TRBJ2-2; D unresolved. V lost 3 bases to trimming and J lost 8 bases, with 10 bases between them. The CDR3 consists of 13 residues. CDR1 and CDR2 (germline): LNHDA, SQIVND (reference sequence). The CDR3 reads CASSIRVQGELFF. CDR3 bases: TGTGCCAGTAGTATTCGGGTGCAGGGGGAGCTGTTTTTT.

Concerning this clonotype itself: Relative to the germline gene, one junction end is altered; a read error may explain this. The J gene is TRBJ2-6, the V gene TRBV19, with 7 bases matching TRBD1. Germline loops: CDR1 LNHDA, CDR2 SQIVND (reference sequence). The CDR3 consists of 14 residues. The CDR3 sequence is CASSPTTGDNVLTF. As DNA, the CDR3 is TGTGCCAGCAGCCCGACCACAGGGGACAACGTCCTGACTTTC. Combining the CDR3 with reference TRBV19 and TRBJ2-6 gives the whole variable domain DGGITQSPKYLFRKEGQNVTLSCEQNLNHDAMYWYRQDPGQGLRLIYYSQIVNDFQKGDIAEGYSVSREKKESFPLTVTSAQKNPTAFYLCASSPTTGDNVLTFGAGSRLTVL.

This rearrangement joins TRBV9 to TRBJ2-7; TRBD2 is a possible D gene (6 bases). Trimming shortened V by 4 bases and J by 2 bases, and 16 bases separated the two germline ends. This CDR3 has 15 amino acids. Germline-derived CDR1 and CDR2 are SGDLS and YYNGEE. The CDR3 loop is CASSLVGTGAYEQYF. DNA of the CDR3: TGTGCCAGCAGCTTGGTCGGGACGGGAGCCTACGAGCAGTACTTC.

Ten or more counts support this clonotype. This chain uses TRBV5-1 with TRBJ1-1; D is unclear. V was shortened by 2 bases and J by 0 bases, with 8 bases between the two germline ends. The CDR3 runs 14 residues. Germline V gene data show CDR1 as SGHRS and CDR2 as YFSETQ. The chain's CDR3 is CASSFGPMNTEAFF. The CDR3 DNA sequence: TGCGCCAGCAGCTTCGGACCGATGAACACTGAAGCTTTCTTT.

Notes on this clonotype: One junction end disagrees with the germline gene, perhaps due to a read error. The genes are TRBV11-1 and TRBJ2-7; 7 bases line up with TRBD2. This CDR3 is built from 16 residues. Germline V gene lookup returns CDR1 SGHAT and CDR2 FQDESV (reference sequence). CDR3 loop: CASSQERGLAVYEQYF. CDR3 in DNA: TGCGCCAGCAGCCAAGAAAGAGGGCTAGCGGTTTACGAGCAGTACTTC.

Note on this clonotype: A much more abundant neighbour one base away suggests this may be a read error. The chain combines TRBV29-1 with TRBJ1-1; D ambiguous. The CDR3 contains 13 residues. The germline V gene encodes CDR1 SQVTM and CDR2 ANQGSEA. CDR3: CSVENGLKTEAFF. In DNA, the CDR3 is TGCAGCGTTGAAAACGGACTGAAGACTGAAGCTTTCTTT.

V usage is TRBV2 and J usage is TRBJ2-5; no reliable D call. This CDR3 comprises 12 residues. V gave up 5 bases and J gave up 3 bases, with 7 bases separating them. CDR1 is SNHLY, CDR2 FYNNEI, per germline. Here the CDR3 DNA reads TGTGCCAGCAGTTTGATGGAAGAGACCCAGTACTTC. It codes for CASSLMEETQYF.

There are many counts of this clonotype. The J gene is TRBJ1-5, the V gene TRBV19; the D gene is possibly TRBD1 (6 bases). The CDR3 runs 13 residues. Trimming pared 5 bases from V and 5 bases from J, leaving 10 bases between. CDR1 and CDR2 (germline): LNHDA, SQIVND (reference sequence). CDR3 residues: CASSLDSDQPQHF. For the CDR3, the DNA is TGTGCCAGTAGTCTGGACAGTGATCAGCCCCAGCATTTT.

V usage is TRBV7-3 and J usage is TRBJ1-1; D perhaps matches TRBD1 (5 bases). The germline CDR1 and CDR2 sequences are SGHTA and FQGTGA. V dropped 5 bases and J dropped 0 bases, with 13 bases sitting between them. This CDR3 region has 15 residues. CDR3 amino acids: CASSRFDSMNTEAFF. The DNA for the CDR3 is TGTGCCAGCAGCCGATTTGACAGCATGAACACTGAAGCTTTCTTT. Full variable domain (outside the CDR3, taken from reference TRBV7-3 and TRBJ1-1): GAGVSQTPSNKVTEKGKYVELRCDPISGHTALYWYRQSLGQGPEFLIYFQGTGAADDSGLPNDRFFAVRPEGSVSTLKIQRTERGDSAVYLCASSRFDSMNTEAFFGQGTRLTVV.

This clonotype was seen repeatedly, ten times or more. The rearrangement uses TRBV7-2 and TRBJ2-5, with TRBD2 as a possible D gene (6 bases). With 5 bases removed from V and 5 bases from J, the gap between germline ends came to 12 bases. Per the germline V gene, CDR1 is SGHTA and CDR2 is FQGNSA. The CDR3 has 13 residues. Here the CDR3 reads CASSQRAEETQYF. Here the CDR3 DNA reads TGTGCCAGCAGCCAGCGGGCGGAGGAGACCCAGTACTTC. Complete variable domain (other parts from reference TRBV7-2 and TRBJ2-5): GAGVSQSPSNKVTEKGKDVELRCDPISGHTALYWYRQSLGQGLEFLIYFQGNSAPDKSGLPSDRFSAERTGGSVSTLTIQRTQQEDSAVYLCASSQRAEETQYFGPGTRLLVL.

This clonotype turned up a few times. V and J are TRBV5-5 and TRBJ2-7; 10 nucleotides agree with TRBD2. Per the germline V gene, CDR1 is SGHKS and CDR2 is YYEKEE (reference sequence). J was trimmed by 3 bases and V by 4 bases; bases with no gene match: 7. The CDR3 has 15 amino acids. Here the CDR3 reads CASSGSGTSVYEQYF. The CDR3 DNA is TGTGCCAGCAGCGGGAGCGGGACTAGCGTCTACGAGCAGTACTTC.

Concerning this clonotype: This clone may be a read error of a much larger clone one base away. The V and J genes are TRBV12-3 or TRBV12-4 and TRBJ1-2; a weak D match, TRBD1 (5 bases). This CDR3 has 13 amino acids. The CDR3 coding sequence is TGTGTCAGCAGTTTCCGGCAGGGCGAGGGCTACACCTTC. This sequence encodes CVSSFRQGEGYTF.

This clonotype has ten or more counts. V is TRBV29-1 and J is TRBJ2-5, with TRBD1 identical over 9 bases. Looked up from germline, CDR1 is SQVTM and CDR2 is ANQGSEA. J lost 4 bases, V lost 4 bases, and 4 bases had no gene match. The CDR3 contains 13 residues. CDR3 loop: CSVATGGPETQYF. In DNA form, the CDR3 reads TGCAGCGTTGCGACAGGGGGTCCAGAGACCCAGTACTTC.

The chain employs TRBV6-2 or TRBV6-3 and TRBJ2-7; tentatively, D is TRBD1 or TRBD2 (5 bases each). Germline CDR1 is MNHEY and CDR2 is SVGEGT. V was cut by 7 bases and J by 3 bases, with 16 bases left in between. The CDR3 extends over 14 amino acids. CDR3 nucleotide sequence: TGTGCCAGCACTCAAGGGACGAACATCTACGAGCAGTACTTC. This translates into CASTQGTNIYEQYF.

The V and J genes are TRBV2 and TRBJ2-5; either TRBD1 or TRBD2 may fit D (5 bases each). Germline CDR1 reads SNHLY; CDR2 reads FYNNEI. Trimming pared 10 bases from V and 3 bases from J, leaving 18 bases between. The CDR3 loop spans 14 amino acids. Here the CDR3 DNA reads TGTGCCACCTTCTCGGGACGATGGGAAGAGACCCAGTACTTC. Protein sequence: CATFSGRWEETQYF.

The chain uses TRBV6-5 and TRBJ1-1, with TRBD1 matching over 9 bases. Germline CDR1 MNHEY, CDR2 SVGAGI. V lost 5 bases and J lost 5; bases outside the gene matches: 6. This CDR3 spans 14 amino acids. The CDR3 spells CASSTGQGFTEAFF. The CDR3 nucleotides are TGTGCCAGCAGTACGGGACAGGGATTTACTGAAGCTTTCTTT.

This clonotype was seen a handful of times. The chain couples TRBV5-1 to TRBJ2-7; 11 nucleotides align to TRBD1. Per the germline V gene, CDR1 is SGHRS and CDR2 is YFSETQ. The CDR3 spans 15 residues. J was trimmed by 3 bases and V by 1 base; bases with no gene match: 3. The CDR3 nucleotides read TGCGCCAGCAGCTTGTCCGGGACAGGGGGCTACGAGCAGTACTTC. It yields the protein CASSLSGTGGYEQYF. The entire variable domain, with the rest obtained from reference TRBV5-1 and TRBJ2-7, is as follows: KAGVTQTPRYLIKTRGQQVTLSCSPISGHRSVSWYQQTPGQGLQFLFEYFSETQRNKGNFPGRFSGRQFSNSRSEMNVSTLELGDSALYLCASSLSGTGGYEQYFGPGTRLTVT.

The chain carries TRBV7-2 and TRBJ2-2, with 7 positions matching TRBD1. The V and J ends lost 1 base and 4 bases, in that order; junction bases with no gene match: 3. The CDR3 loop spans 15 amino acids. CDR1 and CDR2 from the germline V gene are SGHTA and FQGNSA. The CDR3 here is CASSLVGTATGELFF. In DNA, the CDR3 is TGTGCCAGCAGCTTAGTGGGGACAGCCACCGGGGAGCTGTTTTTT. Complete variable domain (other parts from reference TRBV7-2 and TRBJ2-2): GAGVSQSPSNKVTEKGKDVELRCDPISGHTALYWYRQSLGQGLEFLIYFQGNSAPDKSGLPSDRFSAERTGGSVSTLTIQRTQQEDSAVYLCASSLVGTATGELFFGEGSRLTVL.

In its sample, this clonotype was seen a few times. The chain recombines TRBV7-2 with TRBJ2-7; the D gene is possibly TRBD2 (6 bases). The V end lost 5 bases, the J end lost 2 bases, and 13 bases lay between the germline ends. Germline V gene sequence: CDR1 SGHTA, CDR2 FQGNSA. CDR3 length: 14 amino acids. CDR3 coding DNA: TGTGCCAGCAGCGTAGACTGGGGGGCCTACGAGCAGTACTTC. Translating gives CASSVDWGAYEQYF.

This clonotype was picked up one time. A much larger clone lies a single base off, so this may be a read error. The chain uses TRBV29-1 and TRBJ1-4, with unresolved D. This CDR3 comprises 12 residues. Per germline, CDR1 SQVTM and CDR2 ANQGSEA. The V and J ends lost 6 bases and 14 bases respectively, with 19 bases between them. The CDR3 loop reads CSVGARSLGLFF. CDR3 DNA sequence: TGCAGCGTCGGCGCCCGTTCGCTCGGGCTGTTTTTT.

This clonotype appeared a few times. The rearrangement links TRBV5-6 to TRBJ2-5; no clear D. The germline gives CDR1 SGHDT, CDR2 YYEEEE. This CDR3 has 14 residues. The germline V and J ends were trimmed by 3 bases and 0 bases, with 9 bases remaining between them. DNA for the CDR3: TGTGCCAGCAGCTCTTTCACGTACCAAGAGACCCAGTACTTC. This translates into CASSSFTYQETQYF. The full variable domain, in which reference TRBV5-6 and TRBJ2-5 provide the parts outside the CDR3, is DAGVTQSPTHLIKTRGQQVTLRCSPKSGHDTVSWYQQALGQGPQFIFQYYEEEERQRGNFPDRFSGHQFPNYSSELNVNALLLGDSALYLCASSSFTYQETQYFGPGTRLLVL.

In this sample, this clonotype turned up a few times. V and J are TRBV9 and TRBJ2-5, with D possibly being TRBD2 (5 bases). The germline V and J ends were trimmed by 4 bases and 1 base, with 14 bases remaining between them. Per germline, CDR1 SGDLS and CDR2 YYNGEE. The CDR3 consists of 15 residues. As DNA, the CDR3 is TGTGCCAGCAGCTCTTCCAGCGGCCTCCAAGAGACCCAGTACTTC. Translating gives CASSSSSGLQETQYF.